The T cell receptor (beta chain) under discussion was sequenced for a study of blood T cell repertoires in COVID-19. The germline V gene has CDR1 LNHDA and CDR2 SQIVND (reference sequence). This CDR3 spans 13 amino acids. Trimming removed 3 bases at V and 3 bases at J, with 9 bases between. Repertoires were generated with immunoSEQ multiplex PCR, while TCRdb's copy carries only in-frame clones and drops some. The table has fewer than 200,000 clones, roughly 88% seen once; the top ten hold around 4.8%. Sequencing was done on a sample of peripheral blood. The origin of this receptor is a man younger than 35 with COVID-19, enrolled during active disease. The rearrangement links TRBV19 to TRBJ2-7; possibly TRBD1 for D (5 bases). CDR3 DNA sequence: TGTGCCAGTAGTATGGGCAGGGTCTACGAGCAGTACTTC. It codes for CASSMGRVYEQYF.